This TCR beta chain originates from a study of T-cell reconstitution after alpha-beta-depleted transplantation in children. Unique molecular identifiers were used to barcode this TCRbeta library. TCRdb reprocessed the PCR reads with MiXCR, giving one entry per CDR3 protein. The table lists around 600,000 distinct CDR3 sequences, under 12% of them singletons. The CDR3 spans 13 residues. The V gene lost 3 bases and the J gene lost 8 bases, with 11 bases spanning the gap. Sequencing was performed on PBMCs from the stem cell graft donor, taken from the stem cell graft. The clonotype was recovered from a human donor who donated a stem cell graft to a child with acute myeloid leukemia. The chain combines TRBV12-3 or TRBV12-4 with TRBJ2-1; D may be TRBD1 or TRBD2 (5 bases each). The CDR3 DNA reads TGTGCCAGCAGTTTCTTCGGGGCCGATGAGCAGTTCTTC. As protein: CASSFFGADEQFF.